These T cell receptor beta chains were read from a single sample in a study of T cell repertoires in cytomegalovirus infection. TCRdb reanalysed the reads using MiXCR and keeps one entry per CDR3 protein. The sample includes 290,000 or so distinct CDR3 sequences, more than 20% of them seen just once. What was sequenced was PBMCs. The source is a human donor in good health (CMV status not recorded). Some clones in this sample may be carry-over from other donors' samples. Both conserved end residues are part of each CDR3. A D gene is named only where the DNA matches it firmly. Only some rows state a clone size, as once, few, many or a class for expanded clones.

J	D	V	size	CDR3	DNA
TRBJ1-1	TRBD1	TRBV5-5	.	CASSLAGTAGTEAFF	TGTGCCAGCAGCTTGGCAGGGACAGCGGGGACTGAAGCTTTCTTT
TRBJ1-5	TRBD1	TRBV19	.	CASSFGTGYNQPQHF	TGTGCCAGTAGTTTTGGGACAGGGTACAATCAGCCCCAGCATTTT
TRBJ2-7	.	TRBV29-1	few	CSVGTTYEQYF	TGCAGCGTTGGGACGACCTACGAGCAGTACTTC
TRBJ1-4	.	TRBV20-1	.	CSFQKTTNEKLFF	TGCAGTTTCCAGAAGACGACTAATGAAAAACTGTTTTTT
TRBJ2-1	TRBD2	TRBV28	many	CASTGSGRANEQFF	TGTGCCAGCACGGGCAGCGGGAGGGCCAATGAGCAGTTCTTC
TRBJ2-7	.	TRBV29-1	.	CSVEEDYEQYF	TGCAGCGTTGAAGAGGACTACGAGCAGTACTTC
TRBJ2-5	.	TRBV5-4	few	CASSLATEEGETQYF	TGTGCCAGCAGCTTGGCAACTGAAGAGGGAGAGACCCAGTACTTC
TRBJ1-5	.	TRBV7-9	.	CASSLDTERNQPQHF	TGTGCCAGCAGCTTAGACACGGAAAGAAATCAGCCCCAGCATTTT
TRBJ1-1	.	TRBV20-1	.	CSARRGRDTEAFF	TGCAGTGCCCGGAGAGGGAGGGACACTGAAGCTTTCTTT
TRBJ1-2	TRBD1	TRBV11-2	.	CASSLDRDNYGYTF	TGTGCCAGCAGCCTAGACAGGGATAACTATGGCTACACCTTC
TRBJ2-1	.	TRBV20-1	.	CSAAANSRTSRTYNEQFF	TGCAGTGCTGCGGCCAATTCCCGAACTAGCAGAACCTACAATGAGCAGTTCTTC
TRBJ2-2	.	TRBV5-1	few	CASITASNTGELFF	TGCGCCAGCATCACGGCCTCGAACACCGGGGAGCTGTTTTTT
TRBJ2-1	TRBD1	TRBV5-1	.	CASSSGQVGEQFF	TGCGCCAGCAGCTCGGGACAGGTGGGTGAGCAGTTCTTC
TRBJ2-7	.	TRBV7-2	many	CASSLIRHSEQYF	TGTGCCAGCAGCTTAATCCGACACTCCGAGCAGTACTTC
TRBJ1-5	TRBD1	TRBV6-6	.	CASSYSTGQPQHF	TGTGCCAGCAGTTACTCGACAGGGCAGCCCCAGCATTTT
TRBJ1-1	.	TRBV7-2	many	CASSLRQMNTEAFF	TGTGCCAGCAGCTTACGACAGATGAACACTGAAGCTTTCTTT
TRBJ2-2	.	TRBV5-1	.	CASSLRLGVTGELFF	TGCGCCAGCAGCTTGCGCTTGGGGGTCACCGGGGAGCTGTTTTTT
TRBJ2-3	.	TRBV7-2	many	CASSLESRGTDTQYF	TGTGCCAGCAGCTTAGAATCTCGGGGCACAGATACGCAGTATTTT
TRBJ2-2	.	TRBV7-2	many	CASSLSRIGELFF	TGTGCCAGCAGCTTATCCCGGATCGGGGAGCTGTTTTTT
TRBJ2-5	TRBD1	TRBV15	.	CATSKGDRVDGETQYF	TGTGCCACCAGCAAAGGGGACAGGGTGGATGGAGAGACCCAGTACTTC
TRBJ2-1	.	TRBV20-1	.	CSARWSNVGEQFF	TGCAGTGCTAGGTGGTCTAACGTAGGCGAGCAGTTCTTC
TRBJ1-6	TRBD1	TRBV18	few	CASSPYTQGDSPLHF	TGTGCCAGCTCACCATATACACAGGGGGATTCACCCCTCCACTTT
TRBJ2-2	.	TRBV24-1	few	CATKAPNTGELFF	TGTGCCACCAAGGCCCCGAACACCGGGGAGCTGTTTTTT
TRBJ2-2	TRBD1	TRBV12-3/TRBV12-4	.	CASSGDRAWMGTGELFF	TGTGCCAGCAGTGGGGACAGGGCTTGGATGGGCACCGGGGAGCTGTTTTTT
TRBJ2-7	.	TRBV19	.	CASSRGIPAYEQYF	TGTGCCAGTAGCAGGGGAATTCCCGCCTACGAGCAGTACTTC
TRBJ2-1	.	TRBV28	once	CASTTIYNEKFF	TGTGCCAGCACCACAATATACAATGAGAAGTTCTTC
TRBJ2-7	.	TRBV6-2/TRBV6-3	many	CASSYPWDSRGGEQYF	TGTGCCAGCAGTTACCCGTGGGACTCCCGGGGAGGCGAGCAGTACTTC
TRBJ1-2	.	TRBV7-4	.	CASSFLASHDYPF	TGTGCCAGCAGCTTCTTAGCCAGTCATGACTACCCCTTC
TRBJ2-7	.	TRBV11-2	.	CASSLEADYSYEQYF	TGTGCCAGCAGCTTAGAGGCGGACTACTCCTACGAGCAGTACTTC
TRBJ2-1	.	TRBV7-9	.	CASSSPGDYNEQFF	TGTGCCAGCAGCTCCCCCGGGGACTACAATGAGCAGTTCTTC
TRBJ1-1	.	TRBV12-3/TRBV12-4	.	CASSLGVGRYTEAFF	TGTGCCAGCAGTTTGGGGGTTGGAAGATACACTGAAGCTTTCTTT
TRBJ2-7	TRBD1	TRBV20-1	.	CSALSRTGSPYEQYF	TGCAGTGCTTTATCCCGGACAGGGTCCCCCTACGAGCAGTACTTC
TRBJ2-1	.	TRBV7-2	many	CASSAGGRGGKDEQFF	TGTGCCAGCAGCGCAGGGGGCAGGGGGGGGAAGGATGAGCAGTTCTTC
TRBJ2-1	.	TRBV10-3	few	CAISELVTSEQFF	TGTGCCATCAGTGAACTAGTAACGAGTGAGCAGTTCTTC
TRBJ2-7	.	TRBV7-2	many	CASSLGSVAQYF	TGTGCCAGCAGCTTAGGATCAGTGGCGCAGTACTTC
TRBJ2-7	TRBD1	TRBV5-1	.	CASSLGDRDDHEQYF	TGCGCCAGCAGCTTGGGGGACAGGGATGACCACGAGCAGTACTTC
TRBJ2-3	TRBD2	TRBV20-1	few	CSATQRRGLSTDTQYF	TGCAGTGCTACACAGAGGCGGGGACTAAGCACAGATACGCAGTATTTT